The 31 T cell receptor beta chains reported below all come from one sample, sequenced in a study of cytomegalovirus exposure and HLA in healthy donors. Researchers ran the PCR with 60 Vbeta and 13 Jbeta primers. The method was immunoSEQ multiplex PCR; TCRdb's version includes in-frame clones alone and lacks a portion of them. The data show roughly 120,000 clones, 74% seen once. The specimen was PBMCs. Every receptor here comes from a woman aged 50 to 60 in good health and CMV-seropositive.

The gene calls are TRBV7-7 and TRBJ2-5, with 8 bases lining up with TRBD1. The CDR3 is 16 amino acids. From germline, CDR1 is SSHAT and CDR2 FNYEAQ (reference sequence). With 3 bases clipped from V and 5 bases from J, the junction kept 11 bases outside the gene matches. This CDR3 is CASSFVQGVPGETQYF. In DNA form, the CDR3 reads TGTGCCAGCAGCTTCGTACAGGGGGTGCCGGGGGAGACCCAGTACTTC.

The V gene is TRBV5-1, the J gene TRBJ1-2, with D possibly matching TRBD1 (5 bases). The CDR3 covers 16 residues. The V gene lost 1 base and the J gene lost 0 bases, with 13 bases spanning the gap. Germline loops: CDR1 SGHRS, CDR2 YFSETQ. The CDR3 DNA sequence: TGCGCCAGCAGCTTGAATCCGGACAATGCTAACTATGGCTACACCTTC. This codes for CASSLNPDNANYGYTF.

This chain joins TRBV9 and TRBJ2-3; no clear D. Trimming stripped 5 bases from V and 2 bases from J, with 9 bases between. In germline, CDR1 is SGDLS, CDR2 YYNGEE. The CDR3 runs 13 residues. CDR3 nucleotides: TGTGCCAGCAGTACCCTAGACACAGATACGCAGTATTTT. Protein sequence: CASSTLDTDTQYF.

This chain connects TRBV6-6 to TRBJ2-5; 10 positions agree with TRBD2. Trimming took 6 bases from V and 2 from J; bases not matched to a gene: 9. The CDR3 extends over 16 amino acids. From germline, CDR1 is MNHNY and CDR2 SVGAGI (reference sequence). The CDR3 is CASRHLAGEQQETQYF. The CDR3 DNA reads TGTGCCAGCAGACACCTAGCGGGGGAACAACAAGAGACCCAGTACTTC.

The genes are TRBV4-1 and TRBJ2-5; D possibly corresponds to TRBD1 (6 bases). The J call may be wrong; the DNA end is better matched by TRBJ2-7. CDR1 MGHRA and CDR2 YSYEKL come from the germline V gene. This CDR3 spans 12 amino acids. The CDR3 here is CASSQWGREQYF. CDR3 bases: TGCGCCAGCAGCCAGTGGGGGCGCGAGCAGTACTTC.

The chain carries TRBV28 and TRBJ2-7; TRBD2 aligns across 7 bases. J lost 0 bases, V lost 4 bases, and 9 bases had no gene match. CDR1 and CDR2 (germline): MDHEN, SYDVKM. The CDR3 has 16 amino acids. The chain's CDR3 is CASSSSGLAVSYEQYF. CDR3 sequence (DNA): TGTGCCAGCAGTTCCTCGGGGCTAGCGGTCTCCTACGAGCAGTACTTC.

Written as DNA, the CDR3 is TGTGCCAGCAGGCACGGGGGAGCAGATACGCAGTATTTT. It is translated as CASRHGGADTQYF. The gene calls are TRBV6-6 and TRBJ2-3; possibly TRBD2 for D (6 bases). Trimming pared 6 bases from V and 4 bases from J, leaving 11 bases between. The CDR3 has 13 residues. Looked up from germline, CDR1 is MNHNY and CDR2 is SVGAGI (reference sequence).

This clone was detected only a few times. The rearrangement links TRBV2 to TRBJ1-5, with D tentatively TRBD1 (6 bases). The V end lost 2 bases, the J end lost 5 bases, and 10 bases lay between the germline ends. This CDR3 spans 14 amino acids. Germline values: CDR1 SNHLY, CDR2 FYNNEI. CDR3 sequence (DNA): TGTGCCAGCAGTGAAAACGGACAGTATCAGCCCCAGCATTTT. This codes for CASSENGQYQPQHF.

V and J are TRBV10-2 and TRBJ1-2, with a tentative D call TRBD1 (6 bases). The CDR3 is 13 amino acids. Per the germline V gene, CDR1 is WSHSY and CDR2 is SAAADI. The V and J ends lost 11 bases and 4 bases respectively, with 17 bases between them. Here the CDR3 DNA reads TGCGCCGCGACGGACAGATTCTTCTATGGCTACACCTTC. Translating gives CAATDRFFYGYTF.

The chain employs TRBV28 and TRBJ1-5; TRBD1 matches 7 bases. The CDR3 has 14 amino acids. Germline CDR1 MDHEN, CDR2 SYDVKM. With 5 bases clipped from V and 7 bases from J, the junction kept 8 bases outside the gene matches. CDR3 coding DNA: TGTGCCAGCAGTCCCGACAGGGTCGGGCAGCCCCAGCATTTT. Translated: CASSPDRVGQPQHF.

The V call is TRBV27, the J call TRBJ1-5; D gene unclear. The ends were cut back, 6 bases at V and 7 bases at J, with 13 bases in the middle. Per germline, CDR1 MNHEY and CDR2 SMNVEV (reference sequence). This CDR3 comprises 13 residues. CDR3 bases: TGTGCCAGCAGCCCATCCAGGTTCCAGCCCCAGCATTTT. Its translation: CASSPSRFQPQHF.

The rearrangement joins TRBV7-2 to TRBJ2-3, with TRBD2 as a possible D gene (6 bases). V lost 0 bases, J lost 5 bases, and 15 bases lay in between. The CDR3 consists of 16 residues. In germline, CDR1 is SGHTA, CDR2 FQGNSA. The CDR3: CASSLAGGAMGDTQYF. Here the CDR3 DNA reads TGTGCCAGCAGCTTAGCGGGCGGGGCGATGGGAGATACGCAGTATTTT.

J is TRBJ1-5 and V is TRBV6-5, with no clear D. Trimming left V 2 bases short and J 7 bases short, with 12 bases between. CDR1 and CDR2 (germline): MNHEY, SVGAGI. The CDR3 has 14 amino acids. CDR3 sequence: CASSYDGEEQPQHF. The CDR3 region has the DNA TGTGCCAGCAGTTACGACGGGGAGGAGCAGCCCCAGCATTTT.

In its sample, this clone was seen once. V and J are TRBV28 and TRBJ1-3, with D possibly being TRBD1 (6 bases). CDR3 length: 14 amino acids. From germline, CDR1 is MDHEN and CDR2 SYDVKM. V was shortened by 8 bases and J by 1 base, with 12 bases between the two germline ends. The CDR3 reads CASQYTGSGNTIYF. Here the CDR3 DNA reads TGTGCCAGCCAGTATACAGGGTCTGGAAACACCATATATTTT.

The V and J genes are TRBV13 and TRBJ2-7; 8 bases are a match to TRBD1. V trimming: 3 bases; J trimming: 6 bases; junction bases outside the gene matches: 7. CDR3 length equals 14 residues. Germline lookup yields CDR1 PRHDT and CDR2 FYEKMQ (reference sequence). CDR3: CASSFRDRRGEQYF. CDR3 bases: TGTGCCAGCAGCTTCCGGGACAGGCGAGGCGAGCAGTACTTC.

The chain recombines TRBV28 with TRBJ2-7; 7 bases are shared with TRBD1. V lost 3 bases to trimming and J lost 2 bases; unmatched junction nucleotides: 7. This CDR3 region has 15 residues. Germline CDR1 and CDR2: MDHEN and SYDVKM. CDR3 bases: TGTGCCAGCAGTTTTCGGGGACAGCAAGCCTACGAGCAGTACTTC. This encodes CASSFRGQQAYEQYF.

This rearrangement joins TRBV7-3 to TRBJ2-7; 9 bases are shared with TRBD1. The V gene end was trimmed by 5 bases and the J gene end by 6 bases; junction bases not matched to a gene: 11. Germline V lookup: CDR1 SGHTA, CDR2 FQGTGA. CDR3 size: 15 residues. This CDR3 reads CASSQTSGTGTEQYF. CDR3 nucleotides: TGTGCCAGCAGCCAGACCTCCGGGACAGGGACCGAGCAGTACTTC.

The chain links TRBV29-1 to TRBJ1-2; 8 positions agree with TRBD1. Looked up from germline, CDR1 is SQVTM and CDR2 is ANQGSEA. With 2 bases clipped from V and 2 bases from J, the junction kept 16 bases outside the gene matches. This CDR3 contains 18 residues. CDR3 nucleotide sequence: TGCAGCGTTGAAAACAGGGGAGGACAGGGTACGGGAAACTATGGCTACACCTTC. Protein: CSVENRGGQGTGNYGYTF. Full variable domain (remainder filled in from reference TRBV29-1 and TRBJ1-2): SAVISQKPSRDICQRGTSLTIQCQVDSQVTMMFWYRQQPGQSLTLIATANQGSEATYESGFVIDKFPISRPNLTFSTLTVSNMSPEDSSIYLCSVENRGGQGTGNYGYTFGSGTRLTVV.

The genes are TRBV27 and TRBJ1-6; D gene uncertain. Germline CDR1 and CDR2: MNHEY and SMNVEV (reference sequence). This CDR3 comprises 14 residues. Trimming pared 6 bases from V and 5 bases from J, leaving 11 bases between. The CDR3, as DNA: TGTGCCAGCAGGCTAGATTACCATAATTCACCCCTCCACTTT. Translation: CASRLDYHNSPLHF.

The rearrangement joins TRBV19 to TRBJ1-2; 9 nucleotides align to TRBD1. The CDR3 has 16 amino acids. J gave up 0 bases and V 6 bases, and 8 bases lay outside the gene matches. The germline gives CDR1 LNHDA, CDR2 SQIVND (reference sequence). The CDR3 region has the DNA TGTGCCAGTAGCAGCCCGGACAGGGGAGCTAACTATGGCTACACCTTC. Encoded protein: CASSSPDRGANYGYTF. Full variable domain (outside the CDR3, taken from reference TRBV19 and TRBJ1-2): DGGITQSPKYLFRKEGQNVTLSCEQNLNHDAMYWYRQDPGQGLRLIYYSQIVNDFQKGDIAEGYSVSREKKESFPLTVTSAQKNPTAFYLCASSSPDRGANYGYTFGSGTRLTVV.

The rearrangement joins TRBV4-2 to TRBJ2-1; 10 bases align to TRBD2. J was trimmed by 5 bases and V by 0 bases; bases with no gene match: 10. CDR3 size: 18 residues. The germline CDR1 and CDR2 sequences are LGHNA and YNFKEQ. The CDR3 is CASSQDISAGGRHNEQFF. The CDR3 DNA sequence: TGTGCCAGCAGCCAAGATATTTCAGCGGGGGGGCGGCACAATGAGCAGTTCTTC.

V is TRBV9 and J is TRBJ2-5, with 8 bases aligning to TRBD2. This CDR3 has 16 amino acids. After removal of 4 bases from V and 7 bases from J, the junction contained 15 bases not matched to a gene. Germline V CDR1 and CDR2: SGDLS, YYNGEE. In DNA, the CDR3 is TGTGCCAGCAGCCCGGGAGGGACACGCGAGGGAGTGACCCAGTACTTC. Translated: CASSPGGTREGVTQYF. The whole variable domain, filled in from reference TRBV9 and TRBJ2-5, reads DSGVTQTPKHLITATGQRVTLRCSPRSGDLSVYWYQQSLDQGLQFLIQYYNGEERAKGNILERFSAQQFPDLHSELNLSSLELGDSALYFCASSPGGTREGVTQYFGPGTRLLVL.

J is TRBJ2-5 and V is TRBV5-6; TRBD2 agrees at 11 bases. Germline values: CDR1 SGHDT, CDR2 YYEEEE. With V trimmed by 5 bases and J by 5 bases, 5 bases remained unmatched. The CDR3 contains 14 residues. CDR3: CASRQLAGVETQYF. The CDR3 coding sequence is TGTGCCAGCAGACAACTAGCGGGGGTGGAGACCCAGTACTTC.

A single count supports this clone. The chain recombines TRBV9 with TRBJ1-6; 9 bases agree with TRBD1. The trim removed 4 bases at V and 10 bases at J, leaving 6 bases unmatched. The CDR3 is 14 residues long. Germline V gene sequence: CDR1 SGDLS, CDR2 YYNGEE. CDR3 region: CASSMGQGSSPLHF. Written as DNA, the CDR3 is TGTGCCAGCAGCATGGGACAGGGAAGCTCACCCCTCCACTTT. Full variable domain (outside the CDR3, taken from reference TRBV9 and TRBJ1-6): DSGVTQTPKHLITATGQRVTLRCSPRSGDLSVYWYQQSLDQGLQFLIQYYNGEERAKGNILERFSAQQFPDLHSELNLSSLELGDSALYFCASSMGQGSSPLHFGNGTRLTVT.

V and J are TRBV7-2 and TRBJ2-7; TRBD2 might be the D (6 bases). V dropped 2 bases and J dropped 7 bases, with 15 bases sitting between them. The CDR3 sequence is 14 residues long. Germline V gene lookup returns CDR1 SGHTA and CDR2 FQGNSA. The CDR3: CASSLSLRGREQYF. In nucleotides, the CDR3 is TGTGCCAGCAGCTTAAGTCTCCGAGGGAGGGAGCAGTACTTC.

This clone was seen only a few times. The chain links TRBV6-5 to TRBJ1-4, with TRBD1 matching 7 bases. The J segment lost 8 bases and the V segment lost 6 bases, leaving 9 bases of the junction unmatched. The CDR3 spans 14 residues. The germline gives CDR1 MNHEY, CDR2 SVGAGI. CDR3 amino acids: CASRAQGPWEKLFF. The CDR3 nucleotides are TGTGCCAGCAGAGCACAGGGGCCCTGGGAAAAACTGTTTTTT.

The chain recombines TRBV7-2 with TRBJ2-7, with TRBD2 matching over 10 bases. This CDR3 is built from 15 residues. Germline CDR1 SGHTA, CDR2 FQGNSA. J was trimmed by 4 bases and V by 4 bases; bases with no gene match: 7. Written as DNA, the CDR3 is TGTGCCAGCAGCTCGAGCGGGGGGGCCCAATACGAGCAGTACTTC. The encoded protein is CASSSSGGAQYEQYF.

The chain links TRBV5-6 to TRBJ1-6; 10 bases line up with TRBD1. Per the germline V gene, CDR1 is SGHDT and CDR2 is YYEEEE. The CDR3 runs 17 residues. V shed 3 bases, J shed 4 bases, and the junction held 7 bases outside the gene matches. The CDR3 here is CASSSARDRGYNSPLHF. The CDR3 DNA reads as TGTGCCAGCAGCTCCGCCCGGGACAGGGGTTATAATTCACCCCTCCACTTT.

The chain links TRBV28 to TRBJ2-7; 8 bases are a match to TRBD1. This CDR3 has 15 residues. The V gene end was trimmed by 6 bases and the J gene end by 3 bases; junction bases not matched to a gene: 10. The germline gives CDR1 MDHEN, CDR2 SYDVKM. The CDR3 region has the DNA TGTGCCAGCAGCCCAGCTGGACAGGGATACTACGAGCAGTACTTC. Protein product: CASSPAGQGYYEQYF.

The V call is TRBV5-1, the J call TRBJ1-1; weak D call: TRBD1 (5 bases). Per the germline V gene, CDR1 is SGHRS and CDR2 is YFSETQ. The germline V and J ends were trimmed by 3 bases and 4 bases, with 10 bases remaining between them. The CDR3 length is 13 residues. The CDR3 sequence is CASSSLGGTEAFF. CDR3 sequence (DNA): TGCGCCAGCAGCTCTTTGGGGGGCACTGAAGCTTTCTTT.

The chain employs TRBV9 and TRBJ2-2, with D maybe TRBD2 (5 bases). V gave up 3 bases and J gave up 7 bases, with 13 bases separating them. Germline CDR1 reads SGDLS; CDR2 reads YYNGEE. The CDR3 totals 14 residues. CDR3 sequence (DNA): TGTGCCAGCAGCGCCGTTCTTGGAGGCGGGGAGCTGTTTTTT. Translated, it gives CASSAVLGGGELFF. Together with reference TRBV9 and TRBJ2-2, the CDR3 gives the full variable domain: DSGVTQTPKHLITATGQRVTLRCSPRSGDLSVYWYQQSLDQGLQFLIQYYNGEERAKGNILERFSAQQFPDLHSELNLSSLELGDSALYFCASSAVLGGGELFFGEGSRLTVL.